Here is one T cell receptor beta chain with its context. Its antigen is not identified. One end of the junction does not line up with germline, which may come from a read error. These data originate in a study of blood T cells in healthy people across ages. The CDR3 spans 11 residues. Looked up from germline, CDR1 is DFQATT and CDR2 is SNEGSKA (reference sequence). Together with a sample-barcoded 5' primer, a J-beta primer mix was included in a second PCR lasting roughly 7 to 11 cycles. Researchers report that a template-switch adaptor with 12 random nucleotides tagged each cDNA molecule. TCRdb re-called the 5' RACE reads with MiXCR, one entry per CDR3 protein. The repertoire holds some 710,000 distinct CDR3 sequences, around half seen once, with around 18% in the top ten. Whole-study results and caveats: Strong correlation linked observed beta diversity and percent naive T cells.

The gene calls are TRBV20-1 and TRBJ1-2; no definite D call. The receptor's source is a man at least 80 years old in good health. Sequencing was done on a sample of blood. CDR3 protein: CSGNSDYGNTF. The CDR3 coding sequence is TGCAGTGGAAACAGCGACTATGGCAACACCTTC.